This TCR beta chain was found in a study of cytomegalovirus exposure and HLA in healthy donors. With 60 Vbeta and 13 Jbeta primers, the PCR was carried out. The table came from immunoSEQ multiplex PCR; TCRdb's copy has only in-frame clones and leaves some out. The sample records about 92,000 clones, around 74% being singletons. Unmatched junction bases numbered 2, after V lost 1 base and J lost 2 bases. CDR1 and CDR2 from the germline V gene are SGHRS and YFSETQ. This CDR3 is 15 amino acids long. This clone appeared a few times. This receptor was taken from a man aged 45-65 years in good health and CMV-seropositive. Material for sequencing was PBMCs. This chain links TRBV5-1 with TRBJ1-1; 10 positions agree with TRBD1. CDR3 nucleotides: TGCGCCAGCAGCTTGAGGACAGGGGGAAACACTGAAGCTTTCTTT. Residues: CASSLRTGGNTEAFF.